This T cell receptor beta chain was found in a study of OX40 agonist ivuxolimab in advanced cancers. Germline CDR1 is SGDLS and CDR2 is YYNGEE. Trimming shortened V by 0 bases and J by 10 bases, and 10 bases separated the two germline ends. This CDR3 has 13 amino acids. Assay: immunoSEQ multiplex PCR; the TCRdb copy retains only in-frame clones and omits some. The sample consists of tens of thousands of clones, 85% to 90% of them appearing once. The source was CD4+ or CD8+ T cells sorted from blood, collected in a trial of the OX40 agonist ivuxolimab. The sequence was obtained from an adult with an advanced solid tumor such as melanoma, head and neck, liver or kidney cancer. This rearrangement joins TRBV9 to TRBJ1-4; TRBD1 might be the D (6 bases). The CDR3, as DNA: TGTGCCAGCAGCGTAGAAGGGGGTGGAAAACTGTTTTTT. As protein: CASSVEGGGKLFF.